Listed below are T cell receptor beta chains from one sample, sequenced in a study of cytomegalovirus exposure and HLA in healthy donors. The assay was immunoSEQ multiplex PCR, and TCRdb's table has in-frame clones only and misses some. The data show about 94,000 clones, with 74% seen just once and around 24% held by the top ten. The sample was PBMCs. The receptors shown here come from a man aged 25-45 years in good health and CMV-seropositive. The CDR3 runs from the conserved cysteine through the conserved F or W. D genes are given only for firm matches. Not every row has a clone size; where given, it reads once, few, many or a size class.

D gene: TRBD1; J gene: TRBJ1-5; V gene: TRBV18; clone size: .; CDR3 DNA: TGTGCCAGCTCAGACAGGGGATCGAGCAATCAGCCCCAGCATTTT; CDR3 protein: CASSDRGSSNQPQHF
D gene: .; J gene: TRBJ1-3; V gene: TRBV10-3; clone size: few; CDR3 DNA: TGTGCCACTCAGGTGTCCTCTGGAAACACCATATATTTT; CDR3 protein: CATQVSSGNTIYF
D gene: TRBD1; J gene: TRBJ1-5; V gene: TRBV19; clone size: .; CDR3 DNA: TGTGCCAGTAGTGTCGGACAGGGAGGAGGTACCAGCCAGCCCCAGCATTTT; CDR3 protein: CASSVGQGGGTSQPQHF
D gene: TRBD1; J gene: TRBJ1-3; V gene: TRBV5-1; clone size: .; CDR3 DNA: TGCGCCAGCAGCACCGACAGGGGGCCCGGAAACACCATATATTTT; CDR3 protein: CASSTDRGPGNTIYF
D gene: .; J gene: TRBJ2-7; V gene: TRBV27; clone size: .; CDR3 DNA: TGTGCCAGCAGTCCCAGGGTTGACTACGAGCAGTACTTC; CDR3 protein: CASSPRVDYEQYF
D gene: TRBD2; J gene: TRBJ2-5; V gene: TRBV11-2; clone size: .; CDR3 DNA: TGTGCCAGCCTACGTGGCGGGGGGAACCAAGAGACCCAGTACTTC; CDR3 protein: CASLRGGGNQETQYF
D gene: .; J gene: TRBJ2-5; V gene: TRBV4-3; clone size: .; CDR3 DNA: TGCGCCAGCAGCCAAGACCCGGGGGAGACCCAGTACTTC; CDR3 protein: CASSQDPGETQYF
D gene: TRBD2; J gene: TRBJ2-2; V gene: TRBV19; clone size: once; CDR3 DNA: TGTGCCAGTAGCCCACTAGCGGGAGTGGCCGGGGAGCTGTTTTTT; CDR3 protein: CASSPLAGVAGELFF
D gene: .; J gene: TRBJ1-1; V gene: TRBV6-6; clone size: .; CDR3 DNA: TGTGCCAGCAGTTCAAGGGAGAGCACTGAAGCTTTCTTT; CDR3 protein: CASSSRESTEAFF
D gene: .; J gene: TRBJ1-5; V gene: TRBV6-1; clone size: .; CDR3 DNA: TGTGCCAGCCAGAAAGACAGGCTCAATCAGCCCCAGCATTTT; CDR3 protein: CASQKDRLNQPQHF
D gene: TRBD1; J gene: TRBJ1-4; V gene: TRBV7-9; clone size: few; CDR3 DNA: TGTGCCAGCAGCCAGGGGACAGGTCATGAAAAACTGTTTTTT; CDR3 protein: CASSQGTGHEKLFF
D gene: TRBD2; J gene: TRBJ2-1; V gene: TRBV9; clone size: .; CDR3 DNA: TGTGCCAGCAGCGCTGGGACTAGCGGGGGGCTCCTCAATGAGCAGTTCTTC; CDR3 protein: CASSAGTSGGLLNEQFF
D gene: TRBD1; J gene: TRBJ1-1; V gene: TRBV6-1; clone size: .; CDR3 DNA: TGTGCCAGCAGGCTAGGTGACAGGGTCAGGTCTGAAGCTTTCTTT; CDR3 protein: CASRLGDRVRSEAFF
D gene: .; J gene: TRBJ2-1; V gene: TRBV7-2; clone size: .; CDR3 DNA: TGTGCCAGCAGCATATACAGGAACGATGAGCAGTTCTTC; CDR3 protein: CASSIYRNDEQFF